A single sample gave rise to the 16 T cell receptor beta chains below, sequenced in a study of T cell responses to AZD1222 COVID-19 vaccine (dated by TCRdb to the early 2020s). Taken with the paper, the label for time point translates to: baseline before first vaccination. The library was built by means of the immunoSEQ multiplex PCR assay. TCRdb took this table from immuneACCESS and kept in-frame rearrangements with V and J called. Such tables lack part of the clones; where checked against another copy, unresolved V genes explain under half of the gap, and the rest is unexplained. Present in this sample are more than 100,000 clones, under 90% of which were seen just once. Of the sample, 4.4% is held by the ten largest clones. The sequences come from peripheral blood, collected on day 0 of AZD1222 vaccination. The source of these receptors is an adult in good health.

The chain recombines TRBV2 with TRBJ1-1; no reliable D call. This CDR3 is built from 11 residues. V shed 0 bases and J shed 5 bases, with 1 base lying between them. Germline lookup yields CDR1 SNHLY and CDR2 FYNNEI. In DNA form, the CDR3 reads TGTGCCAGCAGTGAAGCTACTGAAGCTTTCTTT. It specifies CASSEATEAFF.

The V call is TRBV2, the J call TRBJ1-5; D remains ambiguous. V was cut by 6 bases and J by 0 bases, with 6 bases left in between. Germline loops: CDR1 SNHLY, CDR2 FYNNEI. The CDR3 length is 13 residues. The CDR3 here is CASSLNSNQPQHF. CDR3 nucleotides: TGTGCCAGCAGCCTAAATAGCAATCAGCCCCAGCATTTT.

The chain recombines TRBV12-3 or TRBV12-4 with TRBJ1-5; TRBD1 is a possible D gene (5 bases). The V end lost 5 bases, the J end lost 2 bases, and 7 bases lay between the germline ends. The CDR3 is 13 amino acids. CDR3 in amino acids: CASSGTGNQPQHF. CDR3 sequence (DNA): TGTGCCAGCAGTGGGACGGGCAATCAGCCCCAGCATTTT.

The chain links TRBV6-4 to TRBJ2-1, with 12 bases that match TRBD1. The V segment lost 6 bases and the J segment 6 bases; nucleotides outside the gene matches: 6. The CDR3 is 15 residues long. Germline CDR1 reads MRHNA; CDR2 reads SNTAGT. The chain's CDR3 is CASSPGTGGRNEQFF. The CDR3 bases are TGTGCCAGCAGCCCCGGGACAGGGGGCCGCAATGAGCAGTTCTTC.

Here the CDR3 DNA reads TGTGCCAGCAGTTACTCGTCGGGGTCTGAGCAGCCCCAGCATTTT. This sequence encodes CASSYSSGSEQPQHF. The rearrangement joins TRBV6-2 or TRBV6-3 to TRBJ1-5, with D uncertain. The CDR3 length is 15 residues. Between the trimmed V and J ends, which lost 0 bases and 7 bases, there was a span of 13 bases. CDR1 is MNHEY, CDR2 SVGEGT, per germline.

V usage is TRBV6-5 and J usage is TRBJ1-2; no reliable D call. CDR3 length: 13 amino acids. Germline V gene data show CDR1 as MNHEY and CDR2 as SVGAGI. Trimming removed 1 base from V and 6 bases from J, with 9 bases in between. The CDR3 is CASSYWGWDGYTF. In DNA form, the CDR3 reads TGTGCCAGCAGTTACTGGGGTTGGGATGGCTACACCTTC.

The gene calls are TRBV10-3 and TRBJ1-2; 9 bases map to TRBD1. The CDR3 contains 13 residues. The V and J ends lost 7 bases and 8 bases, in that order; junction bases with no gene match: 8. Germline V gives CDR1 ENHRY, CDR2 SYGVKD. CDR3 nucleotides: TGTGCCATCACCCCGGGACAGGGTGGGGGCTACACCTTC. Its translation is CAITPGQGGGYTF.

The chain joins TRBV5-1 to TRBJ2-2, with D tentatively TRBD2 (6 bases). Germline CDR1 and CDR2: SGHRS and YFSETQ. Trimming took off 1 base at V and 1 base at J, with 11 bases between the two ends. The CDR3 runs 16 residues. Here the CDR3 reads CASSLSGTENTGELFF. The CDR3 bases are TGCGCCAGCAGCTTGTCCGGGACTGAGAACACCGGGGAGCTGTTTTTT.

The gene calls are TRBV3-1 (or the pseudogene TRBV3-2) and TRBJ1-3; TRBD1 might be the D (5 bases). CDR1 LGHDT and CDR2 YNNKEL come from the germline V gene (reference sequence). V was trimmed by 4 bases and J by 2 bases, leaving 9 bases between them. This CDR3 is 14 amino acids long. The CDR3 loop reads CASSLGGAGNTIYF. As DNA, the CDR3 is TGTGCCAGCAGCCTCGGGGGGGCTGGAAACACCATATATTTT.

The chain joins TRBV20-1 to TRBJ2-5; D not resolved. The V end lost 5 bases, the J end lost 5 bases, and 6 bases lay between the germline ends. The CDR3 is 10 amino acids. From germline, CDR1 is DFQATT and CDR2 SNEGSKA (reference sequence). The CDR3 spells CSAVAETQYF. The CDR3 DNA is TGCAGTGCTGTCGCGGAGACCCAGTACTTC.

This chain connects TRBV10-3 to TRBJ2-3; D is unclear. Trimming cost V 6 bases and J 6 bases, with 10 bases left between them. Germline V lookup: CDR1 ENHRY, CDR2 SYGVKD. CDR3 length: 12 amino acids. The CDR3 nucleotides are TGTGCCATCAGCAACCTGGGCGATACGCAGTATTTT. It encodes CAISNLGDTQYF.

The rearrangement uses TRBV6-5 and TRBJ2-1; D is possibly TRBD1 (6 bases). The CDR3 is 14 residues long. V lost 5 bases and J lost 4, with 12 bases in between. The germline V gene has CDR1 MNHEY and CDR2 SVGAGI. CDR3 protein: CASSNRVGYNEQFF. In DNA form, the CDR3 reads TGTGCCAGCAGTAACAGGGTCGGGTACAATGAGCAGTTCTTC.

J is TRBJ1-5 and V is TRBV29-1; D gene unclear. This CDR3 has 14 amino acids. V lost 5 bases to trimming and J lost 5 bases, with 16 bases between them. CDR1 and CDR2 from the germline V gene are SQVTM and ANQGSEA. As DNA, the CDR3 is TGCAGCGTTCGGACTGCCGAATTTGATCAGCCCCAGCATTTT. Its translation is CSVRTAEFDQPQHF.

The chain is built from TRBV5-5 and TRBJ2-5; TRBD1 agrees at 8 bases. The CDR3 is made up of 16 amino acids. The V segment lost 1 base and the J segment 2 bases; nucleotides outside the gene matches: 7. Germline V lookup: CDR1 SGHKS, CDR2 YYEKEE (reference sequence). CDR3 in DNA: TGTGCCAGCAGCTTGTGGCAGGGGGCGAATCAAGAGACCCAGTACTTC. Its translation is CASSLWQGANQETQYF.

The V and J genes are TRBV19 and TRBJ1-5, with 7 bases identical to TRBD1. The J segment lost 4 bases and the V segment lost 5 bases, leaving 5 bases of the junction unmatched. Germline V CDR1 and CDR2: LNHDA, SQIVND (reference sequence). The CDR3 loop spans 14 amino acids. The CDR3: CASSPGQRNQPQHF. CDR3 DNA sequence: TGTGCCAGTAGTCCGGGACAGCGAAATCAGCCCCAGCATTTT.

The rearrangement uses TRBV7-2 and TRBJ2-2; no reliable D call. Trimming took off 2 bases at V and 1 base at J, with 8 bases between the two ends. Germline CDR1 SGHTA, CDR2 FQGNSA. This CDR3 has 15 residues. The CDR3 DNA follows: TGTGCCAGCAGCTTATTCCGAGGGAACACCGGGGAGCTGTTTTTT. Encoded protein: CASSLFRGNTGELFF.